This entry features one T cell receptor beta chain sequence. The data stem from a study of T cell changes during pregnancy in multiple sclerosis. There are 14 residues in the CDR3. Trimming removed 7 bases at V and 3 bases at J, with 16 bases between. Germline values: CDR1 SNHLY, CDR2 FYNNEI. Some clones are missing from TCRdb's copy, which holds only in-frame ones; the method was immunoSEQ multiplex PCR. The sample shows approximately 44,000 clones, 92% of them seen only once. The sample was CD4+ T cells from peripheral blood mononuclear cells, taken in the first trimester of pregnancy. The J gene is TRBJ2-7, the V gene TRBV2; D is perhaps TRBD2 (5 bases). The sequence derives from a female donor with multiple sclerosis, enrolled in a pregnancy study. CDR3 sequence (DNA): TGTGCCAGCATAAAAGAGCGGTCAGGCTACGAGCAGTACTTC. This gives the protein CASIKERSGYEQYF.